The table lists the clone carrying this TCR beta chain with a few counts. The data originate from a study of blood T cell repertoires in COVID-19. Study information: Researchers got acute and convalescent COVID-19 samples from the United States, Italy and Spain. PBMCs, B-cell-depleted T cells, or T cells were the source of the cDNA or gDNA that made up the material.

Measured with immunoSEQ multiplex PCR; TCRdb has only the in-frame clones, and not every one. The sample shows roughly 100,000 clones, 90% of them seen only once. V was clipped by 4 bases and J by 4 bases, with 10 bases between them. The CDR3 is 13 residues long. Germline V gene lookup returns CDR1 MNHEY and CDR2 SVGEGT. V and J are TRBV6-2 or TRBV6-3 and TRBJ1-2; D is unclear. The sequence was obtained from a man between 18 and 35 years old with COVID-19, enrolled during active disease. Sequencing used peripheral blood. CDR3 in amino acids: CASSFGETYGYTF. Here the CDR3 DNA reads TGTGCCAGCAGTTTCGGGGAAACCTATGGCTACACCTTC.